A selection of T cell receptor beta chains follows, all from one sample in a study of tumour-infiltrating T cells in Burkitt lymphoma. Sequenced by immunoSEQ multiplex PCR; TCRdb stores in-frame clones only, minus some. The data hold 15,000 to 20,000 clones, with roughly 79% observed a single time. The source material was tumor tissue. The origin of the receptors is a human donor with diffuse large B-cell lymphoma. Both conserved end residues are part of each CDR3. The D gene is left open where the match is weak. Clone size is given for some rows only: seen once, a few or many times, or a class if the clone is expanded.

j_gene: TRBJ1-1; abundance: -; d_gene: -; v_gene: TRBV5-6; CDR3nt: TGTGCCAGCAGCGAGGATCCGGTCATGAACACTGAAGCTTTCTTT; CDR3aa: CASSEDPVMNTEAFF
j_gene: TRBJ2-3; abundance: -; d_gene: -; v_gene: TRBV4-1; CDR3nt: TGCGCCAGCAGCCAAGAGTGGATGGGGCAAACGCAGTATTTT; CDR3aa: CASSQEWMGQTQYF
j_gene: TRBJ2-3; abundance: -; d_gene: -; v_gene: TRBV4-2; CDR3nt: TGTGCCAGCAGCCAAGACCGGGGGCCAGATACGCAGTATTTT; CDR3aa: CASSQDRGPDTQYF
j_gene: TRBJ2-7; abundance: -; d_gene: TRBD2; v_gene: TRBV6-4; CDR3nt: TGTGCCAGCAGTCTGACTAGCGGGGGATCCTACGAGCAGTACTTC; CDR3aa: CASSLTSGGSYEQYF
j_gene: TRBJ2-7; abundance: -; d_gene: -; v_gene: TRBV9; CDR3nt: TGTGCCAGCAGCGTAGGGCTTACCTACGAGCAGTACTTC; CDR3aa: CASSVGLTYEQYF
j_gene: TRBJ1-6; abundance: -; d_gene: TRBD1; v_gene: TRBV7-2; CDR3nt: TGTGCCAGCAGCCCCGGGACAGCTAATTCACCCCTCCACTTT; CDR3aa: CASSPGTANSPLHF
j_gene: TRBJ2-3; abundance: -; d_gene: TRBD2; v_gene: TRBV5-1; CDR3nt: TGCGCCAGCAGCTCACGGGGTAGCGGGAGGGCCGAGAGCACAGATACGCAGTATTTT; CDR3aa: CASSSRGSGRAESTDTQYF
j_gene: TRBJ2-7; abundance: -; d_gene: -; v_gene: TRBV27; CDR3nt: TGTGCCAGCAGGGACAAATACTCCTACGAGCAGTACTTC; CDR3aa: CASRDKYSYEQYF
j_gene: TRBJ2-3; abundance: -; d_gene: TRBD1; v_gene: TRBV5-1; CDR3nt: TGCGCCAGCAGCTTGGAGGGACAGGCGCAGTATTTT; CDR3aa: CASSLEGQAQYF
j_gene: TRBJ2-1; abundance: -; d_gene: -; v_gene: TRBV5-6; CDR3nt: TGTGCCAGCAGCAGGGTGGATGAGCAGTTCTTC; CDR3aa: CASSRVDEQFF
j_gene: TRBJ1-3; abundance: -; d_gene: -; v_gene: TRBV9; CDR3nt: TGTGCCAGCAGCGTAGACATGAGCTCTGGAAACACCATATATTTT; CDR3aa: CASSVDMSSGNTIYF
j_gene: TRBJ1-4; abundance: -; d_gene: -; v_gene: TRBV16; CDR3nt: TGTGCCAGCAGTCATCAGGCGGAAGACTATGAAAAACTGTTTTTT; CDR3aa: CASSHQAEDYEKLFF
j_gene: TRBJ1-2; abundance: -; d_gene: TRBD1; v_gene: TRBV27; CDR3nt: TGTGCCAGCAGTGCGGACAGGCGAGCTAACTATGGCTACACCTTC; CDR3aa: CASSADRRANYGYTF
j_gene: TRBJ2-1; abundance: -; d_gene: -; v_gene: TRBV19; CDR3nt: TGTGCCAGTAGTTTCGGGAGCCGGGATGAGCAGTTCTTC; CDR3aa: CASSFGSRDEQFF
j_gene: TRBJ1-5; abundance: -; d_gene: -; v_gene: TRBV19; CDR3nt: TGTGCCAGTAGTACCTCAGGGGCAGGGGTAAATCAGCCCCAGCATTTT; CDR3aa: CASSTSGAGVNQPQHF
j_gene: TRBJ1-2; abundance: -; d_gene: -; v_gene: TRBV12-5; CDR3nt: TGTGCTAGTGGTTTGACAGGGACCTATGGCTACACCTTC; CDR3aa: CASGLTGTYGYTF
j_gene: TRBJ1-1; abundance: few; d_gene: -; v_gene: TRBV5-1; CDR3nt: TGCGCCAGCAGCCTCATCCAATCGGGGGATGGAGCTTTCTTT; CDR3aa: CASSLIQSGDGAFF
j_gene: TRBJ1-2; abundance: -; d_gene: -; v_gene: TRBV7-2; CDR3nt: TGTGCCAGCAGCTCCCAGGGGCCATACTATGGCTACACCTTC; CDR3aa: CASSSQGPYYGYTF
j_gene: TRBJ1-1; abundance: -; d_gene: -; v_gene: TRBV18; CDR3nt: TGTGCCAGCTCACGCGGAGGTGGGATGAACACTGAAGCTTTCTTT; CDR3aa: CASSRGGGMNTEAFF
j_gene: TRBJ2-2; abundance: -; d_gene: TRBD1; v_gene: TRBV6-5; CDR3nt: TGTGCCAGCAGTACAGGGGGCGCGGGCACCGGGGAGCTGTTTTTT; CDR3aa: CASSTGGAGTGELFF
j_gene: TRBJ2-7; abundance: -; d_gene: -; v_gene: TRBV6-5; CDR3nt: TGTGCCAGCACCAAAGGGTTAGCTACTGGCGAGCAGTACTTC; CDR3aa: CASTKGLATGEQYF
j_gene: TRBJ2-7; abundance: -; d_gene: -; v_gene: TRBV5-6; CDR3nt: TGTGCCAGCAGCTCGTTAGGGCACGAGCAGTACTTC; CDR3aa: CASSSLGHEQYF
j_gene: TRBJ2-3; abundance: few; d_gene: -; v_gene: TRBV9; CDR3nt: TGTGCCAGCAGCGTATATCGGGAGGATACGCAGTATTTT; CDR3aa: CASSVYREDTQYF
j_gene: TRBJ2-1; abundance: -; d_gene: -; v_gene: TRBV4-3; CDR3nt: TGCGCCAGCAGCCAAACAATACTCCAGGGCGATGAGCAGTTCTTC; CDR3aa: CASSQTILQGDEQFF
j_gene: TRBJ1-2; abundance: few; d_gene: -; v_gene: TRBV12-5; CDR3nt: TGTGCTAGTGGAGAAACAGGGCCCAACACCTTC; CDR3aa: CASGETGPNTF
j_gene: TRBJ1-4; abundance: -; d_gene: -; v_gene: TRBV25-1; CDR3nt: TGTGCCAGCAGTGATGTAAGCGTTAATGAAAAACTGTTTTTT; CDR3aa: CASSDVSVNEKLFF
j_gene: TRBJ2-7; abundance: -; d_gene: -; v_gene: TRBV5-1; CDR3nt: TGCGCCAGCAGCTTGGAGGAGTTCCCGTCGGGCTACGAGCAGTACTTC; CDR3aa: CASSLEEFPSGYEQYF
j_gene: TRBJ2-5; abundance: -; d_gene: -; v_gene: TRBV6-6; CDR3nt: TGTGCCAGCAGTTATCAGGTGGGAGAGACCCAGTACTTC; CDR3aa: CASSYQVGETQYF
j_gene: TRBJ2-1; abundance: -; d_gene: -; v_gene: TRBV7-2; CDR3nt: TGTGCCAGCAGCCCTCCTTCTCGGGAAGAGCAGTTCTTC; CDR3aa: CASSPPSREEQFF
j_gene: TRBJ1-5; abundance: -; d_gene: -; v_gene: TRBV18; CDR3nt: TGTGCCAGCTCACCGGGCACCAATCAGCCCCAGCATTTT; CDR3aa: CASSPGTNQPQHF
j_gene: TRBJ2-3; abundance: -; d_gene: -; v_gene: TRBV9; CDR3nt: TGTGCCAGCAGCGCATTTGGCGGGGACCTCACAGATACGCAGTATTTT; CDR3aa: CASSAFGGDLTDTQYF
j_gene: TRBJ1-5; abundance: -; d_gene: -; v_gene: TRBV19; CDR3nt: TGTGCCACCGGACGGGGCAATCAGCCCCAGCATTTT; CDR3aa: CATGRGNQPQHF
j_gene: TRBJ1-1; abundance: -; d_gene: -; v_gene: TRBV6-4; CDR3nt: TGTGCCAGCAGCAGGGACATGAACACTGAAGCTTTCTTT; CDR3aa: CASSRDMNTEAFF
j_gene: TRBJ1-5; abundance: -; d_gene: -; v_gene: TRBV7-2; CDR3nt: TGTGCCAGCAGCCTTCCAGGGAGGGGTGATCAGCCCCAGCATTTT; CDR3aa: CASSLPGRGDQPQHF
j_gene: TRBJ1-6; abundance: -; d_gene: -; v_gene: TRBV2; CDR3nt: TGTGCCAGCAGAGACGGACAGAGATGGTATTCACCCCTCCACTTT; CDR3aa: CASRDGQRWYSPLHF
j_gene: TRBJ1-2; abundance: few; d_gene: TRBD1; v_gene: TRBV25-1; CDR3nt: TGTGCCAGCAGTGACGGGACAGGGCCAGGCTACACCTTC; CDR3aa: CASSDGTGPGYTF
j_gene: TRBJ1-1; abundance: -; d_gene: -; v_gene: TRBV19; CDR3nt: TGTGCTATCAGGGGTCGGGACACTGAAGCTTTCTTT; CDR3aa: CAIRGRDTEAFF
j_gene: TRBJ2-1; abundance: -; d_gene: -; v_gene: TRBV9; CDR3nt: TGTGCCAGCAGCGTAGGGATGTGGGGTGAGCAGTTCTTC; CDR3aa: CASSVGMWGEQFF